The rows below give T cell receptor beta chains drawn from one sample of a study of T-cell reconstitution after alpha-beta-depleted transplantation in children. TCRdb recomputed calls from the PCR reads with MiXCR, one row per CDR3 protein. The table shows 500,000 to 600,000 distinct CDR3 sequences, with 25% to 30% occurring only once. The sequencing used PBMCs, collected before TCRalphabeta/CD19-depleted stem cell transplant. The receptors originated from a boy in the first two years of life with Wiskott-Aldrich syndrome, due to receive a stem cell transplant. Both conserved end residues are part of each CDR3. Each record gives: D gene, clone size, V gene, J gene, CDR3 protein, CDR3 DNA. The D gene is left open where the match is weak. A clone size is listed for some rows: how often the clone was seen (once, few, many), or a class if it is expanded.

d_call: TRBD2
clone_size: -
v_call: TRBV6-1
j_call: TRBJ2-7
cdr3_aa: CASRRLANEQYF
cdr3_nt: TGTGCCAGCAGGCGACTAGCGAACGAGCAGTACTTC

d_call: -
clone_size: few
v_call: TRBV12-3/TRBV12-4
j_call: TRBJ1-1
cdr3_aa: CASSFMDTEAFF
cdr3_nt: TGTGCCAGCAGTTTCATGGACACTGAAGCTTTCTTT

d_call: -
clone_size: -
v_call: TRBV29-1
j_call: TRBJ1-2
cdr3_aa: CSVEGQHSYGYTF
cdr3_nt: TGCAGCGTTGAAGGACAGCATAGCTATGGCTACACCTTC

d_call: TRBD2
clone_size: -
v_call: TRBV6-1
j_call: TRBJ2-1
cdr3_aa: CASSRREGSGNEQFF
cdr3_nt: TGTGCCAGCAGTCGGCGGGAGGGGTCCGGCAATGAGCAGTTCTTC

d_call: TRBD1
clone_size: -
v_call: TRBV29-1
j_call: TRBJ2-7
cdr3_aa: CSVLRQGGYEQYF
cdr3_nt: TGCAGCGTCCTACGACAGGGGGGCTACGAGCAGTACTTC

d_call: -
clone_size: -
v_call: TRBV5-1
j_call: TRBJ2-2
cdr3_aa: CASGPGTGFFRTGELFF
cdr3_nt: TGCGCCAGCGGCCCCGGCACGGGGTTTTTTCGGACCGGGGAGCTGTTTTTT

d_call: -
clone_size: few
v_call: TRBV10-2
j_call: TRBJ2-1
cdr3_aa: CASSELLRSRGVPFF
cdr3_nt: TGCGCCAGCAGTGAGCTTTTGAGGTCTCGGGGCGTCCCGTTCTTC

d_call: TRBD2
clone_size: -
v_call: TRBV20-1
j_call: TRBJ2-3
cdr3_aa: CSARNNLGLADSTDTQYF
cdr3_nt: TGCAGTGCTAGAAACAACCTCGGACTAGCTGATAGCACAGATACGCAGTATTTT

d_call: -
clone_size: -
v_call: TRBV20-1
j_call: TRBJ2-7
cdr3_aa: CSATALSPEQYF
cdr3_nt: TGCAGTGCTACGGCCCTGAGTCCCGAGCAGTACTTC

d_call: -
clone_size: few
v_call: TRBV7-2
j_call: TRBJ2-7
cdr3_aa: CASSIRHRHSYEQYF
cdr3_nt: TGTGCCAGCAGTATACGACACCGACATTCCTACGAGCAGTACTTC

d_call: -
clone_size: few
v_call: TRBV5-1
j_call: TRBJ1-1
cdr3_aa: CASSGFPTGNTEAFF
cdr3_nt: TGCGCCAGCAGCGGCTTTCCCACAGGGAACACTGAAGCTTTCTTT

d_call: -
clone_size: -
v_call: TRBV20-1
j_call: TRBJ2-7
cdr3_aa: CSAVNPGPYEQYF
cdr3_nt: TGCAGTGCCGTGAATCCGGGGCCCTACGAGCAGTACTTC

d_call: -
clone_size: -
v_call: TRBV29-1
j_call: TRBJ2-1
cdr3_aa: CSVEFRAYNEQFF
cdr3_nt: TGCAGCGTTGAGTTTAGGGCCTACAATGAGCAGTTCTTC

d_call: -
clone_size: few
v_call: TRBV3-1
j_call: TRBJ1-1
cdr3_aa: CASSQRMGTEAFF
cdr3_nt: TGTGCCAGCAGCCAAAGGATGGGGACTGAAGCTTTCTTT

d_call: -
clone_size: few
v_call: TRBV29-1
j_call: TRBJ1-2
cdr3_aa: CSVRRDTPYGYTF
cdr3_nt: TGCAGCGTTCGCCGGGACACCCCCTATGGCTACACCTTC

d_call: -
clone_size: few
v_call: TRBV5-1
j_call: TRBJ2-3
cdr3_aa: CASSLTVGDTQYF
cdr3_nt: TGCGCCAGCAGCTTAACAGTCGGGGATACGCAGTATTTT

d_call: -
clone_size: -
v_call: TRBV28
j_call: TRBJ1-2
cdr3_aa: CASSLTPNGANYGYTF
cdr3_nt: TGTGCCAGCAGTTTAACGCCCAACGGGGCGAACTATGGCTACACCTTC

d_call: -
clone_size: -
v_call: TRBV20-1
j_call: TRBJ1-1
cdr3_aa: CSASEGGNTEAFF
cdr3_nt: TGCAGTGCTAGTGAAGGCGGGAACACTGAAGCTTTCTTT

d_call: -
clone_size: -
v_call: TRBV28
j_call: TRBJ2-1
cdr3_aa: CASSVRALNNEQFF
cdr3_nt: TGTGCCAGCAGTGTGAGGGCCCTCAACAATGAGCAGTTCTTC

d_call: -
clone_size: -
v_call: TRBV5-1
j_call: TRBJ2-1
cdr3_aa: CASSLVSIYNEQFF
cdr3_nt: TGCGCCAGCAGCTTGGTTAGCATATACAATGAGCAGTTCTTC

d_call: -
clone_size: few
v_call: TRBV11-2
j_call: TRBJ2-3
cdr3_aa: CASSVGRMKGTDTQYF
cdr3_nt: TGTGCCAGCAGCGTGGGAAGGATGAAGGGCACAGATACGCAGTATTTT

d_call: TRBD1
clone_size: few
v_call: TRBV29-1
j_call: TRBJ2-7
cdr3_aa: CSVGPTPTWDSFYEQYF
cdr3_nt: TGCAGCGTTGGCCCCACGCCCACGTGGGACAGTTTCTACGAGCAGTACTTC

d_call: -
clone_size: -
v_call: TRBV10-3
j_call: TRBJ2-5
cdr3_aa: CAISPSREETQYF
cdr3_nt: TGTGCCATCAGCCCCAGCAGGGAAGAGACCCAGTACTTC

d_call: TRBD1
clone_size: few
v_call: TRBV20-1
j_call: TRBJ1-5
cdr3_aa: CSAVGTDPHYSNQPQHF
cdr3_nt: TGCAGTGCTGTTGGGACAGACCCCCACTATAGCAATCAGCCCCAGCATTTT

d_call: TRBD2
clone_size: -
v_call: TRBV5-1
j_call: TRBJ2-7
cdr3_aa: CASSFGTSGFYEQYF
cdr3_nt: TGCGCCAGCAGCTTCGGGACTAGCGGTTTCTACGAGCAGTACTTC

d_call: -
clone_size: few
v_call: TRBV5-1
j_call: TRBJ2-1
cdr3_aa: CASSVLTAGLDNEQFF
cdr3_nt: TGCGCCAGCAGCGTTCTGACCGCGGGGCTCGACAATGAGCAGTTCTTC

d_call: -
clone_size: -
v_call: TRBV20-1
j_call: TRBJ2-7
cdr3_aa: CSARLTGGKNEQYF
cdr3_nt: TGCAGTGCCAGACTGACCGGGGGTAAAAACGAGCAGTACTTC

d_call: TRBD2
clone_size: -
v_call: TRBV6-5
j_call: TRBJ2-3
cdr3_aa: CASSYSGLAGAADTQYF
cdr3_nt: TGTGCCAGCAGTTACTCCGGACTAGCGGGAGCCGCAGATACGCAGTATTTT

d_call: -
clone_size: -
v_call: TRBV18
j_call: TRBJ2-3
cdr3_aa: CASSPLPGPTDTQYF
cdr3_nt: TGTGCCAGCTCACCCTTGCCAGGGCCCACAGATACGCAGTATTTT

d_call: -
clone_size: -
v_call: TRBV24-1
j_call: TRBJ2-2
cdr3_aa: CATSGENTGELFF
cdr3_nt: TGTGCCACCAGTGGAGAGAACACCGGGGAGCTGTTTTTT

d_call: -
clone_size: -
v_call: TRBV5-1
j_call: TRBJ2-7
cdr3_aa: CASSLSGGGQGVYEQYF
cdr3_nt: TGCGCCAGCAGCTTGTCCGGAGGCGGTCAGGGAGTTTACGAGCAGTACTTC

d_call: -
clone_size: few
v_call: TRBV5-1
j_call: TRBJ2-2
cdr3_aa: CASSLPRAGELFF
cdr3_nt: TGCGCCAGCAGCTTGCCCCGAGCCGGGGAGCTGTTTTTT

d_call: -
clone_size: -
v_call: TRBV4-1
j_call: TRBJ2-7
cdr3_aa: CASSQIQTYEQYF
cdr3_nt: TGCGCCAGCAGCCAAATCCAGACCTACGAGCAGTACTTC

d_call: -
clone_size: few
v_call: TRBV11-3
j_call: TRBJ2-1
cdr3_aa: CASSADGSLLYNEQFF
cdr3_nt: TGTGCCAGCAGCGCAGACGGGTCCCTTCTGTACAATGAGCAGTTCTTC

d_call: -
clone_size: -
v_call: TRBV5-1
j_call: TRBJ1-1
cdr3_aa: CASSSNDNTEAFF
cdr3_nt: TGCGCCAGCAGCTCAAACGACAACACTGAAGCTTTCTTT

d_call: -
clone_size: -
v_call: TRBV20-1
j_call: TRBJ2-7
cdr3_aa: CSARKGSSYEQYF
cdr3_nt: TGCAGTGCTAGAAAGGGGAGTTCCTACGAGCAGTACTTC

d_call: -
clone_size: -
v_call: TRBV20-1
j_call: TRBJ1-1
cdr3_aa: CSARMGEFGEAFF
cdr3_nt: TGCAGTGCTCGCATGGGTGAATTTGGTGAAGCTTTCTTT

d_call: -
clone_size: -
v_call: TRBV28
j_call: TRBJ2-1
cdr3_aa: CASLTKGFEQFF
cdr3_nt: TGTGCCAGCTTAACAAAAGGCTTTGAGCAGTTCTTC

d_call: -
clone_size: -
v_call: TRBV20-1
j_call: TRBJ2-1
cdr3_aa: CSAATPSTVEQFF
cdr3_nt: TGCAGTGCTGCGACTCCTTCGACGGTTGAGCAGTTCTTC

d_call: -
clone_size: -
v_call: TRBV6-5
j_call: TRBJ2-1
cdr3_aa: CASRLTGGHEQFF
cdr3_nt: TGTGCCAGCAGGTTAACTGGGGGCCATGAGCAGTTCTTC

d_call: -
clone_size: -
v_call: TRBV11-1
j_call: TRBJ2-1
cdr3_aa: CASSFRGTSSYNEQFF
cdr3_nt: TGTGCCAGCAGCTTCCGCGGGACGAGCTCCTACAATGAGCAGTTCTTC

d_call: -
clone_size: -
v_call: TRBV29-1
j_call: TRBJ1-2
cdr3_aa: CSVLINYGYTF
cdr3_nt: TGCAGCGTTCTCATCAACTATGGCTACACCTTC

d_call: TRBD2
clone_size: -
v_call: TRBV5-5
j_call: TRBJ2-1
cdr3_aa: CASSIPGLGPNEQFF
cdr3_nt: TGTGCCAGCAGCATACCGGGACTAGGGCCGAATGAGCAGTTCTTC

d_call: -
clone_size: few
v_call: TRBV20-1
j_call: TRBJ2-1
cdr3_aa: CSAGAGRSVYNEQFF
cdr3_nt: TGCAGTGCTGGGGCAGGACGATCTGTCTACAATGAGCAGTTCTTC